Listed here are 16 T cell receptor beta chains from one sample, sequenced in a study of T cell repertoires in ileal Crohn's disease. Generated by immunoSEQ multiplex PCR, the TCRdb table keeps only in-frame clones and is missing some. This table holds some 16,000 clones, more than 65% found once. Sample time point: neoterminal ileum biopsy at postoperative endoscopy, about 6 months after surgery. The sample consisted of ileal tissue. The source of these receptors is an adult with Crohn's disease.

The chain employs TRBV7-9 and TRBJ2-4; 10 positions agree with TRBD1. The CDR3 covers 13 residues. The germline V gene has CDR1 SEHNR and CDR2 FQNEAQ (reference sequence). Trimming removed 5 bases from V and 8 bases from J; junction bases left unmatched: 3. The CDR3 sequence is CASSVGQGDIQYF. The DNA of the CDR3 is TGTGCCAGCAGCGTTGGACAGGGGGACATTCAGTACTTC.

This clone was seen just once. V gene TRBV7-6 combines with J gene TRBJ2-3; 8 bases are a match to TRBD2. The CDR3 length is 13 residues. Trimming removed 8 bases from V and 6 bases from J; junction bases left unmatched: 7. CDR1 and CDR2 (germline): SGHVS, FNYEAQ. The CDR3 loop is CASAPAGADTQYF. CDR3 in DNA: TGTGCCAGCGCCCCAGCGGGAGCGGATACGCAGTATTTT.

The chain couples TRBV27 to TRBJ2-5; D possibly corresponds to TRBD2 (5 bases). Trimming removed 5 bases from V and 2 bases from J, with 15 bases in between. Germline V gene data show CDR1 as MNHEY and CDR2 as SMNVEV (reference sequence). The CDR3 is made up of 15 amino acids. This chain's CDR3 is CASSLTRVPQETQYF. The CDR3 DNA is TGTGCCAGCAGTCTAACTAGGGTCCCACAAGAGACCCAGTACTTC.

CDR3 sequence: CASSKDQGANYGYTF. The CDR3 DNA follows: TGTGCCAGCAGCAAAGACCAGGGGGCTAACTATGGCTACACCTTC. J is TRBJ1-2 and V is TRBV9, with 7 bases identical to TRBD1. The CDR3 spans 15 residues. V shed 4 bases and J 0 bases; nucleotides not matched to a gene: 6. Germline V CDR1 and CDR2: SGDLS, YYNGEE.

The chain links TRBV6-1 to TRBJ2-5, with 13 nucleotides matching TRBD2. Gene TRBJ2-7 matches the end of the DNA better, so the J call may be wrong. CDR1 MNHNS and CDR2 SASEGT come from the germline V gene. The CDR3 has 15 residues. The CDR3 sequence is CASSARTSGSYEQYF. The CDR3 coding sequence is TGTGCCAGCAGTGCTCGGACTAGCGGGAGTTACGAGCAGTACTTC.

This clone was seen a few times. The chain couples TRBV18 to TRBJ1-1; 7 bases align to TRBD1. The CDR3 has 14 residues. The V gene's germline CDR1 is KGHSH and CDR2 LQKENI. After removal of 4 bases from V and 4 bases from J, the junction contained 6 bases not matched to a gene. This CDR3 is CASSRGGAGTEAFF. CDR3 in DNA: TGTGCCAGCTCACGAGGGGGCGCGGGCACTGAAGCTTTCTTT. Using reference TRBV18 and TRBJ1-1 for the parts outside the CDR3, the full variable domain is NAGVMQNPRHLVRRRGQEARLRCSPMKGHSHVYWYRQLPEEGLKFMVYLQKENIIDESGMPKERFSAEFPKEGPSILRIQQVVRGDSAAYFCASSRGGAGTEAFFGQGTRLTVV.

The genes are TRBV27 and TRBJ2-1; TRBD2 is a possible D gene (5 bases). The CDR3 is 15 amino acids. CDR1 MNHEY and CDR2 SMNVEV come from the germline V gene (reference sequence). Trimming pared 5 bases from V and 0 bases from J, leaving 11 bases between. CDR3 DNA sequence: TGTGCCAGCAGTAGTTACAGCGGCTCCTACAATGAGCAGTTCTTC. Translation: CASSSYSGSYNEQFF.

In this sample, this clone turned up a few times. This CDR3 is CASSLVPGPGNTIYF. The CDR3 DNA sequence: TGTGCCAGCAGCTTAGTCCCAGGCCCCGGAAACACCATATATTTT. This rearrangement joins TRBV7-2 to TRBJ1-3; D uncertain. Germline CDR1 SGHTA, CDR2 FQGNSA. This CDR3 has 15 amino acids. V was trimmed by 1 base and J by 4 bases, leaving 11 bases between them. The variable domain in full, with the rest retrieved from reference TRBV7-2 and TRBJ1-3, is GAGVSQSPSNKVTEKGKDVELRCDPISGHTALYWYRQSLGQGLEFLIYFQGNSAPDKSGLPSDRFSAERTGGSVSTLTIQRTQQEDSAVYLCASSLVPGPGNTIYFGEGSWLTVV.

This chain uses TRBV5-4 with TRBJ1-2, with D unclear. Looked up from germline, CDR1 is SGHNT and CDR2 is YYREEE (reference sequence). The CDR3 sequence is 12 residues long. Trimming left V 1 base short and J 8 bases short, with 9 bases between. The CDR3 region has the DNA TGTGCCAGCAGCTTGTACCGCGGAGGCTACACCTTC. Translated, it gives CASSLYRGGYTF.

The V gene is TRBV7-2, the J gene TRBJ1-4; D unresolved. The V gene's germline CDR1 is SGHTA and CDR2 FQGNSA. V lost 3 bases to trimming and J lost 4 bases, with 12 bases between them. The CDR3 loop spans 15 amino acids. The CDR3 sequence: CASSLYLGSNEKLFF. The DNA for the CDR3 is TGTGCCAGCAGCTTGTACCTCGGGAGTAATGAAAAACTGTTTTTT.

Note on this clone: Other DNA sequences in the sample encode the same CDR3. The CDR3 spells CASSSKALASSYNEQFF. For the CDR3, the DNA is TGTGCCAGCAGTTCCAAAGCACTAGCGTCGAGCTACAATGAGCAGTTCTTC. This rearrangement joins TRBV27 to TRBJ2-1; 7 positions match TRBD2. Germline CDR1 MNHEY, CDR2 SMNVEV (reference sequence). The length of the CDR3 is 17 residues. J lost 3 bases, V lost 4 bases, and 12 bases had no gene match.

The chain uses TRBV9 and TRBJ2-1; 11 nucleotides agree with TRBD2. This CDR3 has 15 residues. The trim removed 4 bases at V and 7 bases at J, leaving 7 bases unmatched. Per the germline V gene, CDR1 is SGDLS and CDR2 is YYNGEE. The chain's CDR3 is CASSPLAGGRNEQFF. In DNA form, the CDR3 reads TGTGCCAGCAGCCCCCTAGCGGGAGGTAGAAATGAGCAGTTCTTC.

The genes are TRBV7-9 and TRBJ1-5; the D is unclear. Trimming pared 0 bases from V and 5 bases from J, leaving 5 bases between. This CDR3 region has 13 residues. Germline V gives CDR1 SEHNR, CDR2 FQNEAQ (reference sequence). The chain's CDR3 is CASSLALDQPQHF. The DNA for the CDR3 is TGTGCCAGCAGCTTAGCGCTAGATCAGCCCCAGCATTTT.

The chain's CDR3 is CASSLVAGAPGYEQYF. The CDR3 nucleotides are TGTGCCAGCAGCTTAGTGGCAGGGGCACCGGGCTACGAGCAGTACTTC. This chain uses TRBV7-2 with TRBJ2-7, with TRBD1 as a possible D gene (6 bases). Per germline, CDR1 SGHTA and CDR2 FQGNSA. The CDR3 sequence is 16 residues long. V lost 1 base, J lost 3 bases, and 16 bases lay in between.

This clone appeared a few times. The chain recombines TRBV2 with TRBJ2-5; 7 bases fit TRBD1. The CDR3 sequence is 13 residues long. From germline, CDR1 is SNHLY and CDR2 FYNNEI. The J segment lost 5 bases and the V segment lost 5 bases, leaving 5 bases of the junction unmatched. CDR3 nucleotide sequence: TGTGCCAGCAGTAAAGGGGGCCGGGAGACCCAGTACTTC. Its translation: CASSKGGRETQYF.

V usage is TRBV19 and J usage is TRBJ1-1, with 7 bases aligning to TRBD1. V was pared by 5 bases and J by 12 bases, with 15 bases of the junction left unmatched. The germline gives CDR1 LNHDA, CDR2 SQIVND (reference sequence). There are 14 residues in the CDR3. Written as DNA, the CDR3 is TGTGCCAGTAGTGTCGGGACAGCCAAAAGGGGAACTTTCTTT. The encoded protein is CASSVGTAKRGTFF. Full variable domain (missing parts from reference TRBV19 and TRBJ1-1): DGGITQSPKYLFRKEGQNVTLSCEQNLNHDAMYWYRQDPGQGLRLIYYSQIVNDFQKGDIAEGYSVSREKKESFPLTVTSAQKNPTAFYLCASSVGTAKRGTFFGQGTRLTVV.